The 8 T cell receptor beta chains in this list originate from one sample, sequenced in a study of CD8+CD57+ T cells in acquired aplastic anemia. According to the study, genomic DNA was the template for TCR beta VDJ and CDR3 profiling. A single record per CDR3 protein comes from TCRdb applying MiXCR to the reads. This table has hundreds of thousands of distinct CDR3 sequences, roughly 59% appearing once. Patients picked for sequencing had shown CD8+CD57+ cell expansion detected by flow cytometry. Sequencing was carried out using sorted CD4+, CD8+, or CD8+CD57+ T cells (not recorded which) from PBMCs. The receptor source for this set is a human donor with aplastic anemia.

V is TRBV15 and J is TRBJ2-1; 9 positions agree with TRBD2. There are 16 residues in the CDR3. V trimming: 2 bases; J trimming: 5 bases; junction bases outside the gene matches: 7. The V gene's germline CDR1 is LNHNV and CDR2 YYDKDF (reference sequence). The CDR3 nucleotides are TGTGCCACCAGCAGAATTGGTAAGCGGGGGGACAATGAGCAGTTCTTC. Protein product: CATSRIGKRGDNEQFF.

The V gene is TRBV5-8, the J gene TRBJ1-1; D is undetermined. V was trimmed by 5 bases and J by 1 base, leaving 9 bases between them. Germline V gives CDR1 SGHTS, CDR2 YDEGEE. The length of the CDR3 is 13 residues. CDR3 sequence reads: CASSNVGNTEAFF. The CDR3 nucleotides read TGTGCCAGCAGTAATGTAGGGAACACTGAAGCTTTCTTT.

The genes are TRBV7-2 and TRBJ2-3; D call uncertain. The germline V gene encodes CDR1 SGHTA and CDR2 FQGNSA. The CDR3 has 15 residues. V was shortened by 0 bases and J by 1 base, with 8 bases between the two germline ends. CDR3 amino acids: CASSLALERTDTQYF. For the CDR3, the DNA is TGTGCCAGCAGCTTAGCGCTCGAACGCACAGATACGCAGTATTTT.

CDR3 sequence: CASSPRDGGYEKLFF. The DNA for the CDR3 is TGTGCCAGCAGTCCCAGGGACGGAGGTTATGAAAAACTGTTTTTT. This chain connects TRBV12-3 or TRBV12-4 to TRBJ1-4; tentative D call: TRBD1 (5 bases). The CDR3 length is 15 residues. V lost 5 bases, J lost 6 bases, and 16 bases lay in between.

The chain joins TRBV7-2 to TRBJ2-5, with 9 bases lining up with TRBD2. The germline V gene encodes CDR1 SGHTA and CDR2 FQGNSA. CDR3 size: 17 residues. The J segment lost 11 bases and the V segment lost 7 bases, leaving 23 bases of the junction unmatched. The CDR3 DNA sequence: TGTGCCAGCAACTTGATAGCGGGAGCGTCAATGAGGGATACGCAGTACTTC. Translated, it gives CASNLIAGASMRDTQYF.

In this sample, this clonotype turned up many times. The rearrangement uses TRBV20-1 and TRBJ2-5; 11 bases agree with TRBD2. Germline values: CDR1 DFQATT, CDR2 SNEGSKA (reference sequence). V trimming: 3 bases; J trimming: 5 bases; junction bases outside the gene matches: 14. CDR3 length: 17 residues. The CDR3 nucleotides are TGCAGTGCTAGTGGAGGGCACATAGCGGGGGGGCTTGAGACCCAGTACTTC. Its protein product is CSASGGHIAGGLETQYF.

V and J are TRBV7-2 and TRBJ2-3; 13 bases line up with TRBD2. V shed 1 base, J shed 9 bases, and the junction held 13 bases outside the gene matches. Germline V gene sequence: CDR1 SGHTA, CDR2 FQGNSA. CDR3 length: 18 amino acids. As DNA, the CDR3 is TGTGCCAGCAGCTTAGACTCACTAGCGGGGGGGCTAAGTTGGACGCAGTATTTT. The encoded protein is CASSLDSLAGGLSWTQYF.

The chain is built from TRBV20-1 and TRBJ2-7; 7 positions agree with TRBD2. With 0 bases clipped from V and 3 bases from J, the junction kept 5 bases outside the gene matches. The CDR3 is made up of 14 amino acids. Per the germline V gene, CDR1 is DFQATT and CDR2 is SNEGSKA (reference sequence). The CDR3 loop is CSAREGSGDYEQYF. The CDR3 nucleotides are TGCAGTGCTAGAGAGGGGAGCGGGGACTACGAGCAGTACTTC.